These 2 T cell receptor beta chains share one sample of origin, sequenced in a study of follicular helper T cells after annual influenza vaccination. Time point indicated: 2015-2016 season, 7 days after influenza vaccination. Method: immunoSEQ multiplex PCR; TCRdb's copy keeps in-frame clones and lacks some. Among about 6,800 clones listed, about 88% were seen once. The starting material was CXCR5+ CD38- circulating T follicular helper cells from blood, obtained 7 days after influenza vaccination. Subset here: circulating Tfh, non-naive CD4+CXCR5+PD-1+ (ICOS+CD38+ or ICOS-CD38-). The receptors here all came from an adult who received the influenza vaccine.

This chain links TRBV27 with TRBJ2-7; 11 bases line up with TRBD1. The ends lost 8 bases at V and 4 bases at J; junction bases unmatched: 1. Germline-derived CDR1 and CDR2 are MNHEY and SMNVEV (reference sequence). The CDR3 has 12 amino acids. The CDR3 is CASGTGGYEQYF. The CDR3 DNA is TGTGCCAGCGGGACAGGGGGGTACGAGCAGTACTTC.

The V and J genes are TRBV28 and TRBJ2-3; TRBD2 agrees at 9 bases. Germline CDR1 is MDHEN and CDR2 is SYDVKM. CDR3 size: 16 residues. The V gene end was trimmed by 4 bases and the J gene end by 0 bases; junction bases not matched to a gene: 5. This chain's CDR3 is CASSYLSGSSTDTQYF. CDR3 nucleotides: TGTGCCAGCAGTTATCTTAGCGGGAGTAGCACAGATACGCAGTATTTT.